The present TCR beta chain was sequenced within a study of metastatic and nonmetastatic thyroid tumors. Across the study: Repertoires from blood and tumor or nodule tissue of malignant and benign thyroid patients were compared.

Authors' processing steps: A classifier for distant metastasis in papillary thyroid cancer was constructed using CDR3 differences observed across clinicopathological groups. TCRdb re-clonotyped the PCR reads through MiXCR. TCRdb's processing, not the authors' own work, is the source of the V and J calls. The table has fewer than 100,000 clones, about 15% seen once. Prior to thyroid surgery, none of the patients had received any treatment. As for this clone: The antigen remains undetermined.

Overall study findings and caveats: According to reports, the diversity of TCR beta was significantly higher in malignant thyroid tumors than in benign nodules, and this held in both blood and tumor samples.

V lost 0 bases and J lost 4, with 18 bases in between. CDR1 is DFQATT, CDR2 SNEGSKA, per germline (reference sequence). The CDR3 is 16 residues long. The TCR sequence derives from a female donor with papillary thyroid cancer or a benign thyroid nodule (not recorded which). Some clones in this sample may be carry-over from other donors' samples. The chain has TRBV20-1 and TRBJ1-2; no clear D gene. Sequenced: blood. CDR3 sequence (DNA): TGCAGTGCTAGAGATCTTAGGATTTCCCCAGGCTATGGCTACACCTTC. Translation gives CSARDLRISPGYGYTF.